Detailed here is one TCR beta chain. No cognate antigen has been identified for it. No much larger clone exists at a distance of one base, and base qualities are not known. This specimen comes from a study of blood T cell repertoires in COVID-19 (TCRdb year 2020). For the wider study: The collaborator samples originated in the United States, Italy and Spain and spanned the acute and convalescent phases of COVID-19. The repertoires were released in a freely available public database intended as a resource for research on the immune response to SARS-CoV-2. The samples were drawn from the first 160 participants of the ongoing ImmuneRACE study and from 1,254 subjects provided by 6 global collaborators. Where HLA class I and class II types were available, the types were taken from metadata supplied by the sample provider, not from assay-based typing. Deeply sampled blood TCRbeta repertoires from subjects exposed to, actively infected with, or recovered from COVID-19 were included in the dataset. The material from the prospective study consisted of cDNA or gDNA derived from T cells, B-cell-depleted T cells, or PBMCs. Sample metadata almost always included a de-identified subject ID, COVID-19 status, age in years and sex. The paper as a whole reports these results and caveats: The amount of clinical and demographic metadata varied by source and participant and was provided uncurated.

TCRbeta CDR3 regions were amplified from genomic DNA using the immunoSEQ Assay, a bias-controlled multiplex PCR. The original methods were these. Within the assay, amplification of reference gene primers was used to estimate how many nucleated cells each sample contained. Sequence reads were collapsed and filtered to measure the absolute abundance of every unique TCRbeta CDR3 rearrangement. For each sample, productive Simpson clonality was calculated by taking the square root of Simpson's diversity index across productive rearrangements. This immuneACCESS table, as held by TCRdb, lists in-frame sequences with V and J called but not all clones. Of the missing ones, under half trace to an unresolved V gene in checked studies; the others have no known cause. From that table come the V and J calls and clone size; the DNA was used to work out D and trimming. The sample yields over 15,000 clones; 70% to 90% were counted once. Of the sample, under 45% is held by the ten largest clones.

The collaborating institutions used their own protocols to collect whole blood in K2EDTA tubes. Collaborator samples were shipped for TCRbeta analysis as frozen whole blood, isolated PBMCs, or DNA extracted from either sample type. The sequencing input was peripheral blood. The receptor was derived from a man aged 70 or older in a cohort sampled during active COVID-19.

The nucleotide sequence is given as TGTGCCAGTAGTACCCTCCAGGGCGAGTATGGCTACACCTTC. Translated, this gives CASSTLQGEYGYTF. The V and J segments used are TRBV19 and TRBJ1-2, and the D gene may be TRBD1, 5 bases matching. The V and J ends are trimmed by 4 bases and 5 bases, leaving 14 bases between them. The CDR3 has 14 amino acids, counting the end cysteine and phenylalanine. The only DNA kept is the CDR3, 42 bases in frame from the first base. CDR1 is given as LNHDA and CDR2 as SQIVND, both from the germline V gene (reference sequence).